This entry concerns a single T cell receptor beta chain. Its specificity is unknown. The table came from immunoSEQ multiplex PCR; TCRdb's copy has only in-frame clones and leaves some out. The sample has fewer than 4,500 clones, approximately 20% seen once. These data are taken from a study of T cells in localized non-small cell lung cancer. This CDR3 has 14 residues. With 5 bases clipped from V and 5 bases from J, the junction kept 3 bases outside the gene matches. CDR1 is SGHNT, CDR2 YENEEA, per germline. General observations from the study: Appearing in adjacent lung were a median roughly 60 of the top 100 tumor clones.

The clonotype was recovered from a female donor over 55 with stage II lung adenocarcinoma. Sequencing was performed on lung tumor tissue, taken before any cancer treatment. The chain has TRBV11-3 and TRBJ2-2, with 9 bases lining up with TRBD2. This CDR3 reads CASSPSGKTGELFF. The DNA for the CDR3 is TGTGCCAGCAGCCCTAGCGGGAAAACCGGGGAGCTGTTTTTT.